These 19 T cell receptor beta chains came from one sample sequenced in a study of CD8 T cells in Susac syndrome. An input of about 0.5 to 1 ug of RNA was subjected to reverse transcription using random hexamers. TCRdb re-called the immunoSEQ multiplex PCR reads through MiXCR, storing one row per CDR3 protein. The sample carries 250,000 to 300,000 distinct CDR3 sequences, over 75% recorded once. The sample comprised CD8+ T cells from PBMCs. These receptors were obtained from a human donor with multiple sclerosis.

The chain recombines TRBV7-9 with TRBJ2-6; no clear D gene. Trimming pared 1 base from V and 3 bases from J, leaving 7 bases between. Germline CDR1 reads SEHNR; CDR2 reads FQNEAQ (reference sequence). This CDR3 spans 15 amino acids. The CDR3 protein is CASSLEGSGANVLTF. The CDR3 DNA reads TGTGCCAGCAGCTTAGAAGGAAGTGGGGCCAACGTCCTGACTTTC.

This clonotype was seen just once. V usage is TRBV6-5 and J usage is TRBJ1-5; no reliable D call. The CDR3 runs to 12 residues. Looked up from germline, CDR1 is MNHEY and CDR2 is SVGAGI. V was shortened by 7 bases and J by 5 bases, with 9 bases between the two germline ends. The CDR3 here is CASTDGDQPQHF. CDR3 in DNA: TGTGCCAGCACCGACGGGGATCAGCCCCAGCATTTT.

The rearrangement joins TRBV5-1 to TRBJ1-2; 8 bases align to TRBD1. The V segment lost 0 bases and the J segment 2 bases; nucleotides outside the gene matches: 6. CDR1 and CDR2 from the germline V gene are SGHRS and YFSETQ. The CDR3 has 16 amino acids. CDR3 nucleotides: TGCGCCAGCAGCTTGGCCGGGGACAGGCTGAACTATGGCTACACCTTC. It is translated as CASSLAGDRLNYGYTF.

This clonotype occurred once. J is TRBJ1-5 and V is TRBV4-3; D is uncertain. Germline V gene lookup returns CDR1 LGHNA and CDR2 YSLEER. V was clipped by 3 bases and J by 1 base, with 13 bases between them. CDR3 length equals 16 residues. The CDR3 here is CASSQDRGNSNQPQHF. The CDR3 DNA follows: TGCGCCAGCAGCCAGGACCGAGGGAACAGCAATCAGCCCCAGCATTTT.

The V gene is TRBV14, the J gene TRBJ2-1; D not certain. V was clipped by 4 bases and J by 5 bases, with 9 bases between them. The CDR3 runs 13 residues. In germline, CDR1 is SGHDN, CDR2 FVKESK. The CDR3 region is CASSLWPNNEQFF. The DNA for the CDR3 is TGTGCCAGCAGCCTGTGGCCCAACAATGAGCAGTTCTTC.

About this clonotype itself: An end of the junction differs from the germline gene, which may be a read error. The CDR3 DNA follows: TGTGCCGGCAGCCAGGCGGGAGCCTACAATGAGCAGTTCTTC. Amino acids: CAGSQAGAYNEQFF. J is TRBJ2-1 and V is TRBV3-1; the match to TRBD2 covers 7 bases. This CDR3 contains 14 residues. Germline V CDR1 and CDR2: LGHDT, YNNKEL (reference sequence).

The rearrangement uses TRBV6-2 or TRBV6-3 and TRBJ2-2; maybe TRBD2 (5 bases). The CDR3 runs to 13 residues. The germline V and J ends were trimmed by 2 bases and 4 bases, with 5 bases remaining between them. Germline V CDR1 and CDR2: MNHEY, SVGEGT. The CDR3 sequence: CASSYAGTGELFF. In nucleotides, the CDR3 is TGTGCCAGCAGTTACGCGGGCACCGGGGAGCTGTTTTTT.

Only one count was recorded for this clonotype. CDR3 sequence: CASRGSDSNQPQHF. Written as DNA, the CDR3 is TGTGCCAGCAGGGGGTCCGATAGCAATCAGCCCCAGCATTTT. The J gene is TRBJ1-5, the V gene TRBV28; D unresolved. The V end lost 6 bases, the J end lost 0 bases, and 9 bases lay between the germline ends. This CDR3 has 14 amino acids. The germline V gene encodes CDR1 MDHEN and CDR2 SYDVKM.

V usage is TRBV29-1 and J usage is TRBJ1-1; D gene ambiguous. The CDR3 extends over 11 amino acids. Trimming took off 4 bases at V and 9 bases at J, with 12 bases between the two ends. Germline V CDR1 and CDR2: SQVTM, ANQGSEA. The CDR3 nucleotides read TGCAGCGTTGTCGAGGGAGCGCAAGCTTTCTTT. As protein: CSVVEGAQAFF.

The chain recombines TRBV6-4 with TRBJ2-1; 7 bases map to TRBD2. The CDR3 has 15 residues. V lost 5 bases to trimming and J lost 2 bases; unmatched junction nucleotides: 6. Germline CDR1 is MRHNA and CDR2 is SNTAGT. The CDR3 sequence: CASSTERETYNEQFF. The CDR3, as DNA: TGTGCCAGCAGTACCGAGCGGGAAACCTACAATGAGCAGTTCTTC.

The chain uses TRBV7-9 and TRBJ1-1; possibly TRBD1 for D (5 bases). Trimming took off 4 bases at V and 5 bases at J, with 17 bases between the two ends. The germline V gene has CDR1 SEHNR and CDR2 FQNEAQ (reference sequence). The CDR3 contains 15 residues. CDR3 sequence reads: CASSSPLGRGTEAFF. CDR3 in DNA: TGTGCCAGCAGCTCCCCCCTAGGTCGGGGGACTGAAGCTTTCTTT.

The chain recombines TRBV9 with TRBJ2-4, with 11 bases identical to TRBD2. Losses at the gene ends were 3 bases for V and 8 bases for J; bases not matched to a gene: 1. The CDR3 contains 13 residues. The germline V gene has CDR1 SGDLS and CDR2 YYNGEE. CDR3 bases: TGTGCCAGCAGCGGTAGCGGGAGGGACATTCAGTACTTC. Amino acids: CASSGSGRDIQYF.

The V gene is TRBV5-4, the J gene TRBJ2-2; D gene ambiguous. The CDR3 consists of 15 residues. V lost 0 bases and J lost 4, with 10 bases in between. Looked up from germline, CDR1 is SGHNT and CDR2 is YYREEE (reference sequence). The CDR3 coding sequence is TGTGCCAGCAGCTTGGGAGTCGGGTTCACCGGGGAGCTGTTTTTT. This sequence encodes CASSLGVGFTGELFF. The whole variable domain, remainder taken from reference TRBV5-4 and TRBJ2-2, is ETGVTQSPTHLIKTRGQQVTLRCSSQSGHNTVSWYQQALGQGPQFIFQYYREEENGRGNFPPRFSGLQFPNYSSELNVNALELDDSALYLCASSLGVGFTGELFFGEGSRLTVL.

This chain joins TRBV6-2 or TRBV6-3 and TRBJ2-5; tentatively, D is TRBD1 or TRBD2 (5 bases each). Trimming removed 5 bases from V and 14 bases from J, with 18 bases in between. Germline assignment: CDR1 MNHEY and CDR2 SVGEGT. The length of the CDR3 is 12 residues. Here the CDR3 reads CASSPSGPLGYF. CDR3 in DNA: TGTGCCAGCAGTCCTTCGGGGCCACTTGGCTACTTC.

V usage is TRBV6-5 and J usage is TRBJ1-1; 8 nucleotides agree with TRBD1. With V trimmed by 4 bases and J by 2 bases, 9 bases remained unmatched. This CDR3 spans 16 amino acids. Germline V gene sequence: CDR1 MNHEY, CDR2 SVGAGI. CDR3 coding DNA: TGTGCCAGCAGTTGGACAGGGCCGGTGGGCAACACTGAAGCTTTCTTT. The encoded protein is CASSWTGPVGNTEAFF.

This clonotype has a single count. This sequence joins TRBV20-1 and TRBJ2-7, with a possible D match to TRBD1 (8 bases). V lost 1 base and J 0 bases, leaving 16 bases between the germline ends. This CDR3 spans 16 amino acids. Germline lookup yields CDR1 DFQATT and CDR2 SNEGSKA (reference sequence). As DNA, the CDR3 is TGCAGTGCTAGAGGGAGCGGGACAGGCCTCTCCTACGAGCAGTACTTC. Encoded protein: CSARGSGTGLSYEQYF.

The V call is TRBV7-9, the J call TRBJ1-4, with 11 bases aligning to TRBD1. In germline, CDR1 is SEHNR, CDR2 FQNEAQ (reference sequence). The V gene end was trimmed by 6 bases and the J gene end by 6 bases; junction bases not matched to a gene: 6. This CDR3 has 15 residues. Written as DNA, the CDR3 is TGTGCCAGCAGTTTCTTGGGACAGGGGGATGAAAAACTGTTTTTT. It specifies CASSFLGQGDEKLFF.

The J gene is TRBJ2-3, the V gene TRBV7-3; possibly TRBD2 for D (6 bases). This CDR3 is 14 amino acids long. V lost 1 base to trimming and J lost 4 bases, with 9 bases between them. Germline lookup yields CDR1 SGHTA and CDR2 FQGTGA. Written as DNA, the CDR3 is TGTGCCAGCAGCTTAAGATCGGGGGCAGATACGCAGTATTTT. This gives the protein CASSLRSGADTQYF.

The sample holds a few counts of this clonotype. The genes are TRBV30 and TRBJ2-7; 7 bases line up with TRBD1. This CDR3 has 13 amino acids. Germline V gene sequence: CDR1 GTSNPN, CDR2 SVGIG (reference sequence). V lost 0 bases and J lost 7; bases outside the gene matches: 6. This chain's CDR3 is CAWSVQGTREQYF. DNA for the CDR3: TGTGCCTGGAGTGTACAGGGGACAAGGGAGCAGTACTTC. The full variable domain, completed using reference TRBV30 and TRBJ2-7, is SQTIHQWPATLVQPVGSPLSLECTVEGTSNPNLYWYRQAAGRGLQLLFYSVGIGQISSEVPQNLSASRPQDRQFILSSKKLLLSDSGFYLCAWSVQGTREQYFGPGTRLTVT.